Following are 20 T cell receptor beta chains from one sample sequenced in a study of blood T cell repertoires in COVID-19. Assay used: immunoSEQ multiplex PCR; TCRdb lists only in-frame clones, some missing. The sample yields under 300,000 clones, less than 90% seen once. The sequencing sample was made of PBMCs or T cells enriched from blood (not recorded which). Every receptor here comes from a woman between 50 and 59 years old who had recovered from COVID-19.

The chain employs TRBV5-6 and TRBJ1-2; TRBD1 aligns across 7 bases. Germline CDR1 is SGHDT and CDR2 is YYEEEE. There are 14 residues in the CDR3. V trimming: 7 bases; J trimming: 3 bases; junction bases outside the gene matches: 9. The CDR3 DNA sequence: TGTGCCAGCGCACAGACAGGGTGGGACTATGGCTACACCTTC. This translates into CASAQTGWDYGYTF.

V is TRBV2 and J is TRBJ2-5, with D tentatively TRBD1 (6 bases). The V and J ends lost 8 bases and 4 bases respectively, with 32 bases between them. The CDR3 sequence is 19 residues long. Germline values: CDR1 SNHLY, CDR2 FYNNEI. The CDR3 protein is CASSKGKFLRLGGPETQYF. The CDR3, as DNA: TGTGCCAGCTCCAAGGGTAAATTTTTACGTTTAGGGGGTCCAGAGACCCAGTACTTC.

In regard to this clone: This specimen includes other DNA sequences encoding the same CDR3. This chain joins TRBV11-3 and TRBJ2-3; 10 bases line up with TRBD2. Germline V gives CDR1 SGHNT, CDR2 YENEEA. This CDR3 has 15 residues. Trimming took 2 bases from V and 3 from J; bases not matched to a gene: 2. The chain's CDR3 is CASSLRTSGTDTQYF. CDR3 sequence (DNA): TGTGCCAGCAGCTTAAGGACTAGCGGAACAGATACGCAGTATTTT.

The rearrangement joins TRBV15 to TRBJ1-5, with TRBD1 matching over 8 bases. The CDR3 is made up of 16 amino acids. Trimming cost V 0 bases and J 5 bases; bases outside gene matches: 6. From germline, CDR1 is LNHNV and CDR2 YYDKDF (reference sequence). CDR3 residues: CATSRDHGQGDQPQHF. DNA for the CDR3: TGTGCCACCAGCAGAGATCACGGACAGGGAGATCAGCCCCAGCATTTT.

This clone was observed once. The genes are TRBV7-3 and TRBJ1-1; 7 bases agree with TRBD1. Per the germline V gene, CDR1 is SGHTA and CDR2 is FQGTGA. The CDR3 contains 14 residues. J gave up 8 bases and V 7 bases, and 13 bases lay outside the gene matches. CDR3 sequence (DNA): TGTGCCAGCACCCAATTTCCGGGACAGAAGGAAGCTTTCTTT. This gives the protein CASTQFPGQKEAFF.

V gene TRBV10-1 combines with J gene TRBJ2-1, with D tentatively TRBD1 (6 bases). Germline-derived CDR1 and CDR2 are WNHNN and SYGVQD (reference sequence). V lost 2 bases and J 8 bases, leaving 10 bases between the germline ends. The CDR3 loop spans 13 amino acids. CDR3: CASSEPPGDEQFF. The CDR3 region has the DNA TGCGCCAGCAGTGAGCCCCCAGGGGATGAGCAGTTCTTC.

This rearrangement joins TRBV28 to TRBJ1-1; a weak D match, TRBD1 (5 bases). There are 16 residues in the CDR3. V lost 3 bases to trimming and J lost 4 bases, with 18 bases between them. Germline loops: CDR1 MDHEN, CDR2 SYDVKM. Here the CDR3 reads CASSLTGVISITEAFF. CDR3 DNA: TGTGCCAGCAGTTTGACGGGGGTCATATCGATCACTGAAGCTTTCTTT.

The CDR3 bases are TGTGCCAGCAGTTACACGGCTAGCAGGAAAGAGACCCAGTACTTC. Translated: CASSYTASRKETQYF. The chain has TRBV6-2 or TRBV6-3 and TRBJ2-5, with a tentative D call TRBD2 (5 bases). The V and J ends lost 2 bases and 3 bases respectively, with 13 bases between them. CDR1 is MNHEY and CDR2 is SVGEGT in the germline V gene. The CDR3 length is 15 residues.

This clone occurred a few times. This chain uses TRBV5-4 with TRBJ2-7; 10 bases fit TRBD1. Germline CDR1 is SGHNT and CDR2 is YYREEE (reference sequence). With 0 bases clipped from V and 6 bases from J, the junction kept 6 bases outside the gene matches. The CDR3 extends over 15 amino acids. CDR3 in DNA: TGTGCCAGCAGCTTGGGGGGACAGGGGTCTTCCGAGCAGTACTTC. It yields the protein CASSLGGQGSSEQYF.

This chain links TRBV7-2 with TRBJ2-7, with 9 bases identical to TRBD1. CDR1 is SGHTA, CDR2 FQGNSA, per germline. With 5 bases clipped from V and 2 bases from J, the junction kept 10 bases outside the gene matches. The CDR3 has 16 residues. CDR3 nucleotide sequence: TGTGCCAGCAGCAGAGGAGGCGGGACAGGGACCTACGAGCAGTACTTC. Its protein is CASSRGGGTGTYEQYF. Full variable domain (rest looked up from reference TRBV7-2 and TRBJ2-7): GAGVSQSPSNKVTEKGKDVELRCDPISGHTALYWYRQSLGQGLEFLIYFQGNSAPDKSGLPSDRFSAERTGGSVSTLTIQRTQQEDSAVYLCASSRGGGTGTYEQYFGPGTRLTVT.

The chain uses TRBV15 and TRBJ1-5; D possibly corresponds to TRBD1 (5 bases). The CDR3 is 16 residues long. Per germline, CDR1 LNHNV and CDR2 YYDKDF (reference sequence). Trimming shortened V by 0 bases and J by 2 bases, and 11 bases separated the two germline ends. CDR3: CATSRDGRDRNQPQHF. The CDR3 DNA is TGTGCCACCAGCAGAGATGGGAGGGACCGCAATCAGCCCCAGCATTTT.

This clone was detected once. The chain carries TRBV2 and TRBJ2-3; 11 bases fit TRBD1. The CDR3 length is 13 residues. CDR1 and CDR2 (germline): SNHLY, FYNNEI. The V segment lost 3 bases and the J segment 8 bases; nucleotides outside the gene matches: 1. The CDR3 sequence: CASSEGQGGTQYF. As DNA, the CDR3 is TGTGCCAGCAGTGAGGGACAGGGGGGTACGCAGTATTTT.

There are a few counts of this clone. V gene TRBV7-6 combines with J gene TRBJ2-5; D is undetermined. Germline V gives CDR1 SGHVS, CDR2 FNYEAQ. Trimming took off 1 base at V and 5 bases at J, with 11 bases between the two ends. The CDR3 contains 14 residues. For the CDR3, the DNA is TGTGCCAGCAGCTTAGGGCGGTTTCTCGAGACCCAGTACTTC. Translation gives CASSLGRFLETQYF.

V and J are TRBV24-1 and TRBJ2-2, with a possible D match to TRBD1 (6 bases). CDR3 length: 15 residues. Looked up from germline, CDR1 is KGHDR and CDR2 is SFDVKD. Trimming took off 4 bases at V and 3 bases at J, with 11 bases between the two ends. CDR3 DNA: TGTGCCACCAGTGAGTCAAAGGGGGACACCGGGGAGCTGTTTTTT. As protein: CATSESKGDTGELFF.

The chain employs TRBV7-2 and TRBJ1-3; D is possibly TRBD1 (6 bases). CDR1 and CDR2 from the germline V gene are SGHTA and FQGNSA. The CDR3 is 17 residues long. The V end lost 1 base, the J end lost 2 bases, and 15 bases lay between the germline ends. Written as DNA, the CDR3 is TGTGCCAGCAGCTTAGGGTCGGGACACTCAACTGGAAACACCATATATTTT. Translated: CASSLGSGHSTGNTIYF.

This chain uses TRBV4-2 with TRBJ2-7, with 10 positions matching TRBD2. Losses at the gene ends were 0 bases for V and 7 bases for J; bases not matched to a gene: 12. Germline CDR1 reads LGHNA; CDR2 reads YNFKEQ. CDR3 length: 17 amino acids. CDR3: CASSQDLAGDGTREQYF. CDR3 nucleotides: TGTGCCAGCAGCCAAGATCTAGCGGGAGACGGTACGCGGGAGCAGTACTTC.

This rearrangement joins TRBV19 to TRBJ2-1; 7 bases match TRBD1. Trimming at V came to 5 bases and at J to 1 base, leaving 5 bases not matched to a gene. Germline V CDR1 and CDR2: LNHDA, SQIVND (reference sequence). The CDR3 has 15 amino acids. The CDR3 loop reads CASSRQGGSYNEQFF. In DNA form, the CDR3 reads TGTGCCAGTAGTCGACAGGGCGGATCCTACAATGAGCAGTTCTTC.

With respect to this clone: The sample holds other DNA sequences that translate to the same CDR3. CDR3: CASSLAGYNEQFF. The CDR3 coding sequence is TGTGCCAGCAGTTTAGCCGGCTACAATGAGCAGTTCTTC. The chain couples TRBV27 to TRBJ2-1; the D is unclear. The CDR3 is made up of 13 amino acids. Per germline, CDR1 MNHEY and CDR2 SMNVEV (reference sequence). V was cut by 2 bases and J by 3 bases, with 5 bases left in between.

V and J are TRBV2 and TRBJ1-6, with 9 nucleotides matching TRBD1. The CDR3 is 14 amino acids. V was pared by 10 bases and J by 7 bases, with 8 bases of the junction left unmatched. Germline values: CDR1 SNHLY, CDR2 FYNNEI. The CDR3 region is CANGQGRMNSPLHF. CDR3 bases: TGTGCCAACGGACAGGGGAGGATGAATTCACCCCTCCACTTT. The variable domain in full, with the rest retrieved from reference TRBV2 and TRBJ1-6, is EPEVTQTPSHQVTQMGQEVILRCVPISNHLYFYWYRQILGQKVEFLVSFYNNEISEKSEIFDDQFSVERPDGSNFTLKIRSTKLEDSAMYFCANGQGRMNSPLHFGNGTRLTVT.

The J gene is TRBJ1-6, the V gene TRBV2; tentatively, D is TRBD1 (5 bases). CDR3 length equals 14 residues. The V gene lost 5 bases and the J gene lost 5 bases, with 10 bases spanning the gap. In germline, CDR1 is SNHLY, CDR2 FYNNEI. The CDR3 region is CASSRQSNNSPLHF. Here the CDR3 DNA reads TGTGCCAGCAGTAGACAGTCTAATAATTCACCCCTCCACTTT.